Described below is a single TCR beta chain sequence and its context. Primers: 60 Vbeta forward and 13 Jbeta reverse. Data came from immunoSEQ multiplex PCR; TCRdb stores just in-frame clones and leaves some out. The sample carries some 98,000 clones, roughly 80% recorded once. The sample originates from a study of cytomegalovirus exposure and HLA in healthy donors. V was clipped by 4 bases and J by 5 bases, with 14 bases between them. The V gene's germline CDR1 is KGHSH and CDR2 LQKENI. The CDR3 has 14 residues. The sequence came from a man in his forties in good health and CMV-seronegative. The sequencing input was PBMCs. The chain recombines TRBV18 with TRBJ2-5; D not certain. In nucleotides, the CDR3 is TGTGCCAGCTCACTGAGAGGCCTAGAGGAGACCCAGTACTTC. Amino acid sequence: CASSLRGLEETQYF.